The clone carrying this T cell receptor (beta chain) was seen a single time. Its antigen is unidentified. The data belong to a study of graft-versus-host responses after intestinal transplantation. Study details: The transplants performed in recipients were multivisceral, liver-intestinal, or isolated intestinal. Anti-thymocyte globulin was used for induction in all recipients, who then took tacrolimus and steroids for approximately 3 years. Points from the study as a whole: Where graft-donor T cell macrochimerism was present, patients had high graft-versus-host to host-versus-graft clonal ratios in allografts. Among recipient marrow samples, GvH clones were found; some appeared first in ileum or blood.

Clones were sequenced by immunoSEQ multiplex PCR, and TCRdb holds only the in-frame ones, with some missing. The profile covers approximately 77,000 clones, with around 92% appearing a single time and 0.65% to 0.75% taken by the ten largest. The CDR3 runs to 14 residues. CDR1 and CDR2 (germline): WSHSY, SAAADI. The germline V and J ends were trimmed by 4 bases and 0 bases, with 8 bases remaining between them. V and J are TRBV10-2 and TRBJ2-3, with D unresolved. The receptor was isolated from a human patient who received an intestinal transplant, so some T cells may come from the graft donor. The sequenced sample was PBMCs, obtained 98 days after intestinal transplantation. This chain's CDR3 is CASSVSRSTDTQYF. The CDR3 DNA reads TGCGCCAGCAGTGTTAGCCGTAGCACAGATACGCAGTATTTT.